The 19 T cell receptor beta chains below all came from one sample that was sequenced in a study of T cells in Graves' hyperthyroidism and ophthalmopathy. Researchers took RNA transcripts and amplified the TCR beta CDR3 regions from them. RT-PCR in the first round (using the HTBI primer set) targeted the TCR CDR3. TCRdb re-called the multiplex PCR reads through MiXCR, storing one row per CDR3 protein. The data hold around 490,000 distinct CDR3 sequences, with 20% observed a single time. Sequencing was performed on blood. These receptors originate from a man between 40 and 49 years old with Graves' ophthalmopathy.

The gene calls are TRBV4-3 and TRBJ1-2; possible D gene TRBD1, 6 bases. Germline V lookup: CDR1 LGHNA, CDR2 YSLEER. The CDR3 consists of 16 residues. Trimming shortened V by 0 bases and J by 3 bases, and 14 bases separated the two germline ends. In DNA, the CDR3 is TGCGCCAGCAGCCAAGACCGGGGGGGGCGGTACTATGGCTACACCTTC. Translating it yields CASSQDRGGRYYGYTF.

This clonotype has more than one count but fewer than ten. The CDR3 DNA is TGCGCCAGCAGCCAAGATCCCCCGCGGACTAGCGGGACCTACAATGAGCAGTTCTTC. The encoded protein is CASSQDPPRTSGTYNEQFF. This chain joins TRBV4-3 and TRBJ2-1; 12 bases are a match to TRBD2. CDR3 length equals 19 residues. The J segment lost 2 bases and the V segment lost 0 bases, leaving 8 bases of the junction unmatched. Germline V gene data show CDR1 as LGHNA and CDR2 as YSLEER.

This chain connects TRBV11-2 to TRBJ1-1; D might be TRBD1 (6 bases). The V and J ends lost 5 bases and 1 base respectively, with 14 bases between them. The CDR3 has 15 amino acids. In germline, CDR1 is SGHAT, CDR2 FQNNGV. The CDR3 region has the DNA TGTGCCAGCAGCCAACTGGGACAACCGAACACTGAAGCTTTCTTT. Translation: CASSQLGQPNTEAFF.

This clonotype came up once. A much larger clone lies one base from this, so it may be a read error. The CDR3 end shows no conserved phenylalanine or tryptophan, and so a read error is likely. As DNA, the CDR3 is TGTGCCTGGAGTCAAGAGACCCAGTACTCC. This translates into CAWSQETQYS. The chain links TRBV30 to TRBJ2-5; D gene ambiguous. Trimming left V 2 bases short and J 2 bases short, with 0 bases between. Looked up from germline, CDR1 is GTSNPN and CDR2 is SVGIG (reference sequence). The CDR3 consists of 10 residues.

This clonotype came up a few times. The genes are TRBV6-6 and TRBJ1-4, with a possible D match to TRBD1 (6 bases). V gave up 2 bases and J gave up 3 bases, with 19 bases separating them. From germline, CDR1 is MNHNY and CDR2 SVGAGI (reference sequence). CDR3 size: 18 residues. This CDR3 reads CASSYALPTGSPNEKLFF. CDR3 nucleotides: TGTGCCAGCAGTTACGCACTCCCCACAGGGTCCCCTAATGAAAAACTGTTTTTT.

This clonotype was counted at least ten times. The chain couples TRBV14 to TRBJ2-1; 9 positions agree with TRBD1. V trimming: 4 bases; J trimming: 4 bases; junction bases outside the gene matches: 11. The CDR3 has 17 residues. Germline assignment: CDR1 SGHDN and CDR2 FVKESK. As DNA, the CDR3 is TGTGCCAGCAGCCCCGAGGAATACGGGACAGGGTACAATGAGCAGTTCTTC. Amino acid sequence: CASSPEEYGTGYNEQFF.

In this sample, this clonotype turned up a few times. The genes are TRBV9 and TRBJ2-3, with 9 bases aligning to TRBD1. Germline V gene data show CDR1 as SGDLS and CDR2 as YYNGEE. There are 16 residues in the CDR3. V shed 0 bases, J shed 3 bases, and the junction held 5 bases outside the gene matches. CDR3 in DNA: TGTGCCAGCAGCGTAGTGGGACAGGGCGGGACAGATACGCAGTATTTT. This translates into CASSVVGQGGTDTQYF.

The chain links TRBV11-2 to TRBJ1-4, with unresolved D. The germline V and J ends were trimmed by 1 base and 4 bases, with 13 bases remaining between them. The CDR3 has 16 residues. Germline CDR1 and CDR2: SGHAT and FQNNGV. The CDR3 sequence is CASSLGGRFNNEKLFF. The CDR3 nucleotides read TGTGCCAGCAGCTTAGGTGGACGTTTTAATAATGAAAAACTGTTTTTT.

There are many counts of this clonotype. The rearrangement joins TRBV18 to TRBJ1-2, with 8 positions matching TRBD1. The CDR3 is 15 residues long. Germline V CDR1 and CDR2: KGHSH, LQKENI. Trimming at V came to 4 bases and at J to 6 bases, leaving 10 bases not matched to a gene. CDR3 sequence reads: CASSLARGRTDGYTF. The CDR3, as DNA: TGTGCCAGCTCACTGGCCAGGGGGCGTACAGATGGCTACACCTTC.

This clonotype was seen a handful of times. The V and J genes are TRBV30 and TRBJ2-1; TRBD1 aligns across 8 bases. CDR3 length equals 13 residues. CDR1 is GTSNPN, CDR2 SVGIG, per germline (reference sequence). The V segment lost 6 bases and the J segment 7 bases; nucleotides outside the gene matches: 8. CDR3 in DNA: TGTGCCTGTAAACGGACAGGGCGTAATGAGCAGTTCTTC. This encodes CACKRTGRNEQFF. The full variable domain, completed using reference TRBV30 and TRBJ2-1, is SQTIHQWPATLVQPVGSPLSLECTVEGTSNPNLYWYRQAAGRGLQLLFYSVGIGQISSEVPQNLSASRPQDRQFILSSKKLLLSDSGFYLCACKRTGRNEQFFGPGTRLTVL.

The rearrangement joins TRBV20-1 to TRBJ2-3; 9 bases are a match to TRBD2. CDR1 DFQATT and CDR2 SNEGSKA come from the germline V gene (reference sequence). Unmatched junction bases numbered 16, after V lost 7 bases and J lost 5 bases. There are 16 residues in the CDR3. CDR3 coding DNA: TGCAGTGGGGGGGTGTTAGGCGGGAGGGCCGGAGATACGCAGTATTTT. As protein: CSGGVLGGRAGDTQYF.

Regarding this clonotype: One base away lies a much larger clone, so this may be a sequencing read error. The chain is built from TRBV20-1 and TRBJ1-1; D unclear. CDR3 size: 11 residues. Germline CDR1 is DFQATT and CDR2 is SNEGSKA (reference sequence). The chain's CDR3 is CSAGELTEAFF. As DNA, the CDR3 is TGCAGTGCTGGAGAACTCACTGAAGCTTTCTTT.

The CDR3, as DNA: TGCGCCAGCAGCTTGGCAACTAGCGGGTTCAACGAGCAGTACTTC. Encoded protein: CASSLATSGFNEQYF. The J gene is TRBJ2-7, the V gene TRBV5-1, with TRBD2 identical over 9 bases. The V gene's germline CDR1 is SGHRS and CDR2 YFSETQ. The CDR3 contains 15 residues. The junction had 6 bases not matched to a gene; V was cut back by 0 bases and J by 5 bases.

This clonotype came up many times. The chain's CDR3 is CASLGLDRGNNEQFF. In nucleotides, the CDR3 is TGTGCCAGCCTTGGCCTGGACAGGGGAAACAATGAGCAGTTCTTC. This chain joins TRBV2 and TRBJ2-1; 9 bases agree with TRBD1. The germline V gene has CDR1 SNHLY and CDR2 FYNNEI. The trim removed 8 bases at V and 5 bases at J, leaving 10 bases unmatched. The CDR3 is 15 residues long. The entire variable domain, with the rest obtained from reference TRBV2 and TRBJ2-1, is as follows: EPEVTQTPSHQVTQMGQEVILRCVPISNHLYFYWYRQILGQKVEFLVSFYNNEISEKSEIFDDQFSVERPDGSNFTLKIRSTKLEDSAMYFCASLGLDRGNNEQFFGPGTRLTVL.

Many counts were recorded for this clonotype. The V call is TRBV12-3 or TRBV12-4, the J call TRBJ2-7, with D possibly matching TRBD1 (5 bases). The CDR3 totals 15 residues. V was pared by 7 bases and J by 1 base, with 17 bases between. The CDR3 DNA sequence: TGTGCCAGCACTCAGGGAAATTCGCTTTCCTACGAGCAGTACTTC. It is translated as CASTQGNSLSYEQYF.

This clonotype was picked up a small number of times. The CDR3 DNA sequence: TGTGCCAGCAGCTTATTAGGGGGCAATGGCTACACCTTC. This gives the protein CASSLLGGNGYTF. The chain is built from TRBV7-2 and TRBJ1-2; 7 bases line up with TRBD1. Germline V gene data show CDR1 as SGHTA and CDR2 as FQGNSA. After removal of 2 bases from V and 6 bases from J, the junction contained 3 bases not matched to a gene. The CDR3 has 13 amino acids.

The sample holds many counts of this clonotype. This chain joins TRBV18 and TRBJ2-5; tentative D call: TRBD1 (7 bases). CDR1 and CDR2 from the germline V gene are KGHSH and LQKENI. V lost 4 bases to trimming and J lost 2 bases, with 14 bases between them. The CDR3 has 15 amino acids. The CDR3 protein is CASSLSTGRQETQYF. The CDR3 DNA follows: TGTGCCAGCTCACTTTCGACAGGGAGGCAAGAGACCCAGTACTTC.

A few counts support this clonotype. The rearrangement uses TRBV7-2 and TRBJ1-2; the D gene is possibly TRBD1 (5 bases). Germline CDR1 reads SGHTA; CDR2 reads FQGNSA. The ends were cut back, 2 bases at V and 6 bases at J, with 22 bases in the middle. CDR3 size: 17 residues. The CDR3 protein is CASSLRVQGSNINGYTF. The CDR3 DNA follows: TGTGCCAGCAGCTTAAGAGTCCAGGGTAGTAACATAAATGGCTACACCTTC.

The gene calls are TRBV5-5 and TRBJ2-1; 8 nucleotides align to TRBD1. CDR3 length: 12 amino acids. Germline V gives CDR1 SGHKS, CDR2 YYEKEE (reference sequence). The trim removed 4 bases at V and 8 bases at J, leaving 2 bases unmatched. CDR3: CASSPTGDEQFF. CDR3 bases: TGTGCCAGCAGCCCGACAGGGGATGAGCAGTTCTTC.